This TCR beta chain was recovered during a study of PD-1 blockade in classical Hodgkin lymphoma. Study summary: The study gave patients nivolumab 3 mg/kg intravenously every 2 weeks. Study-level findings and limits: Diversity similar to that of newly diagnosed patients was seen at baseline in complete responders.

This clone was counted between two and nine times. Its specificity is unknown. Stated time point: cycle 4 day 1 (C4D1), after 6 weeks of nivolumab. Every one of the patients relapsed after autologous stem cell transplantation (brentuximab vedotin exposure was variable). This table comes from immunoSEQ multiplex PCR, and its TCRdb copy is limited to in-frame clones, with some not included. The sample holds 41,000 or so clones, around 69% seen once. This CDR3 is built from 14 residues. V lost 0 bases and J 4 bases, leaving 4 bases between the germline ends. The germline V gene encodes CDR1 LNHNV and CDR2 YYDKDF (reference sequence).

This TCR came from a human donor with classical Hodgkin lymphoma. The sequenced sample was peripheral blood mononuclear cells (PBMCs), obtained before the fourth cycle of nivolumab. The V gene is TRBV15, the J gene TRBJ2-6; D call uncertain. CDR3 nucleotide sequence: TGTGCCACCAGCAGAGATAGAGGGGCCAACGTCCTGACTTTC. This sequence encodes CATSRDRGANVLTF. The entire variable domain, with the rest obtained from reference TRBV15 and TRBJ2-6, is as follows: DAMVIQNPRYQVTQFGKPVTLSCSQTLNHNVMYWYQQKSSQAPKLLFHYYDKDFNNEADTPDNFQSRRPNTSFCFLDIRSPGLGDTAMYLCATSRDRGANVLTFGAGSRLTVL.